What follows are 25 T cell receptor beta chains derived from one specimen sequenced in a study of blood T cell repertoires in COVID-19. The table came from immunoSEQ multiplex PCR; TCRdb's copy has only in-frame clones and leaves some out. The sample holds 200,000 to 250,000 clones, about nine tenths seen once. Material for sequencing was PBMCs or T cells enriched from blood (not recorded which). Receptors originate from a man younger than 30 with acute COVID-19.

In this sample, this clone turned up a few times. The chain combines TRBV28 with TRBJ1-1, with 7 bases lining up with TRBD1. With 4 bases clipped from V and 8 bases from J, the junction kept 4 bases outside the gene matches. CDR1 and CDR2 from the germline V gene are MDHEN and SYDVKM. The CDR3 is 12 residues long. DNA of the CDR3: TGTGCCAGCAGTTCGACAGGGCTCGAAGCTTTCTTT. Translation gives CASSSTGLEAFF.

The chain has TRBV6-2 or TRBV6-3 and TRBJ2-3; 8 bases are a match to TRBD2. J gave up 0 bases and V 1 base, and 9 bases lay outside the gene matches. This CDR3 has 18 residues. In germline, CDR1 is MNHEY, CDR2 SVGEGT. The CDR3 protein is CASSYWREAPSSTDTQYF. In nucleotides, the CDR3 is TGTGCCAGCAGTTACTGGCGGGAGGCTCCCTCTAGCACAGATACGCAGTATTTT.

There are a few counts of this clone. The rearrangement links TRBV5-1 to TRBJ1-2, with 7 bases fitting TRBD1. The CDR3 runs 15 residues. Germline values: CDR1 SGHRS, CDR2 YFSETQ. J lost 0 bases, V lost 3 bases, and 5 bases had no gene match. The CDR3 spells CASSYAGTANYGYTF. The CDR3 DNA is TGCGCCAGCAGCTACGCCGGGACAGCTAACTATGGCTACACCTTC.

The rearrangement joins TRBV29-1 to TRBJ2-1; TRBD1 agrees at 7 bases. The ends lost 5 bases at V and 0 bases at J; junction bases unmatched: 7. This CDR3 is built from 15 residues. CDR1 and CDR2 from the germline V gene are SQVTM and ANQGSEA. CDR3 coding DNA: TGCAGCGTTCCTGGGACAGTGAGCTCCTACAATGAGCAGTTCTTC. It yields the protein CSVPGTVSSYNEQFF.

The chain carries TRBV19 and TRBJ2-4; 14 positions agree with TRBD2. V lost 2 bases to trimming and J lost 5 bases; unmatched junction nucleotides: 5. This CDR3 is built from 17 residues. CDR1 LNHDA and CDR2 SQIVND come from the germline V gene (reference sequence). The DNA for the CDR3 is TGTGCCAGTAGTATAAGGGGACTAGCGGGGGCCCAAAACATTCAGTACTTC. As protein: CASSIRGLAGAQNIQYF.

This clone has only one observation. The chain joins TRBV7-2 to TRBJ2-7; D unresolved. Trimming removed 5 bases from V and 5 bases from J, with 22 bases in between. The CDR3 is 16 residues long. Germline-derived CDR1 and CDR2 are SGHTA and FQGNSA. The CDR3 bases are TGTGCCAGCAGCCCCCCTGGTGGGCAGGTCTCTCACGAGCAGTACTTC. Protein sequence: CASSPPGGQVSHEQYF.

The V gene is TRBV12-3 or TRBV12-4, the J gene TRBJ2-7; no definite D call. V gave up 7 bases and J gave up 4 bases, with 8 bases separating them. The CDR3 totals 11 residues. CDR3 residues: CASMNLYEQYF. As DNA, the CDR3 is TGTGCCAGCATGAACCTATACGAGCAGTACTTC.

The chain employs TRBV5-1 and TRBJ1-1; D perhaps matches TRBD1 (6 bases). This CDR3 spans 14 amino acids. Germline V lookup: CDR1 SGHRS, CDR2 YFSETQ. The ends were cut back, 7 bases at V and 8 bases at J, with 21 bases in the middle. The CDR3 coding sequence is TGCGCCAGCTCTTTATCGGGACAAAAGGGGGAAGCTTTCTTT. Translation gives CASSLSGQKGEAFF.

The V gene is TRBV27, the J gene TRBJ2-1, with 10 nucleotides matching TRBD2. Germline V gives CDR1 MNHEY, CDR2 SMNVEV (reference sequence). The V and J ends lost 5 bases and 3 bases, in that order; junction bases with no gene match: 10. There are 17 residues in the CDR3. The CDR3, as DNA: TGTGCCAGCAGTCCCGATATCGGGACTAGCGTCTACAATGAGCAGTTCTTC. Translated: CASSPDIGTSVYNEQFF.

The V and J genes are TRBV19 and TRBJ1-1; 11 bases agree with TRBD1. The junction had 13 bases not matched to a gene; V was cut back by 3 bases and J by 4 bases. Germline values: CDR1 LNHDA, CDR2 SQIVND (reference sequence). The CDR3 is 18 amino acids. The CDR3 DNA reads TGTGCCAGTAGTATCCCCCCGGGACAGGGGGGGCTTGCCACTGAAGCTTTCTTT. Residues: CASSIPPGQGGLATEAFF.

This rearrangement joins TRBV2 to TRBJ1-1; D possibly corresponds to TRBD1 (6 bases). V lost 9 bases and J lost 1, with 12 bases in between. CDR1 is SNHLY, CDR2 FYNNEI, per germline. This CDR3 comprises 13 residues. This CDR3 is CASAGETNTEAFF. CDR3 sequence (DNA): TGTGCCAGTGCAGGGGAGACGAACACTGAAGCTTTCTTT.

The rearrangement uses TRBV11-2 and TRBJ2-5; 15 bases fit TRBD2. In germline, CDR1 is SGHAT, CDR2 FQNNGV. With V trimmed by 1 base and J by 5 bases, 8 bases remained unmatched. The length of the CDR3 is 18 residues. CDR3 protein: CASSLGGLAGGHAETQYF. The CDR3 region has the DNA TGTGCCAGCAGCTTAGGAGGACTAGCGGGAGGGCATGCGGAGACCCAGTACTTC.

The CDR3 sequence: CASSGTGYEQYF. The CDR3 region has the DNA TGTGCCAGCAGTGGGACAGGGTACGAGCAGTACTTC. The chain carries TRBV27 and TRBJ2-7; the match to TRBD1 covers 9 bases. Unmatched junction bases numbered 0, after V lost 5 bases and J lost 4 bases. The germline V gene has CDR1 MNHEY and CDR2 SMNVEV (reference sequence). The CDR3 is made up of 12 amino acids.

This clone was seen only once. The chain uses TRBV27 and TRBJ2-1; D is perhaps TRBD2 (5 bases). Looked up from germline, CDR1 is MNHEY and CDR2 is SMNVEV (reference sequence). The CDR3 has 13 amino acids. V lost 8 bases and J lost 4, with 12 bases in between. In nucleotides, the CDR3 is TGTGCCAGCGGGCGGACTTCATACAATGAGCAGTTCTTC. It encodes CASGRTSYNEQFF.

V gene TRBV4-1 combines with J gene TRBJ2-3, with a weak D call TRBD1 (7 bases). The germline V gene encodes CDR1 MGHRA and CDR2 YSYEKL. Between the trimmed V and J ends, which lost 8 bases and 0 bases, there was a span of 30 bases. The CDR3 extends over 20 amino acids. CDR3 in amino acids: CASLRRKKGGGRTSTDTQYF. DNA of the CDR3: TGCGCCAGCCTTCGTAGAAAAAAAGGAGGGGGCCGAACTAGCACAGATACGCAGTATTTT.

CDR3 residues: CASSFPVRTGAKDTQYF. The CDR3 region has the DNA TGTGCCAGCAGTTTCCCTGTCCGTACGGGAGCGAAAGATACGCAGTATTTT. This chain uses TRBV28 with TRBJ2-3; possibly TRBD2 for D (6 bases). CDR3 length: 17 residues. Trimming pared 3 bases from V and 5 bases from J, leaving 21 bases between. Per the germline V gene, CDR1 is MDHEN and CDR2 is SYDVKM.

The chain recombines TRBV7-9 with TRBJ2-2, with 10 nucleotides matching TRBD2. The CDR3 spans 18 residues. The trim removed 3 bases at V and 5 bases at J, leaving 12 bases unmatched. Per germline, CDR1 SEHNR and CDR2 FQNEAQ (reference sequence). In DNA, the CDR3 is TGTGCCAGCAGCTTCCACGCGGTCGCTAGCGGGGGTACCGGGGAGCTGTTTTTT. Translated: CASSFHAVASGGTGELFF.

V is TRBV2 and J is TRBJ1-5; D is possibly TRBD1 (6 bases). Trimming pared 6 bases from V and 3 bases from J, leaving 18 bases between. The CDR3 is made up of 16 amino acids. Germline lookup yields CDR1 SNHLY and CDR2 FYNNEI. The CDR3 reads CASSLRGQLINQPQHF. CDR3 DNA sequence: TGTGCCAGCAGCCTCAGGGGTCAGTTGATCAATCAGCCCCAGCATTTT.

V usage is TRBV30 and J usage is TRBJ1-5; 9 positions agree with TRBD1. The CDR3 totals 16 residues. The germline V gene has CDR1 GTSNPN and CDR2 SVGIG (reference sequence). V shed 0 bases and J 6 bases; nucleotides not matched to a gene: 9. DNA for the CDR3: TGTGCCTGGAGTGTGGCCGGGACAGGGATGCGTCAGCCCCAGCATTTT. This translates into CAWSVAGTGMRQPQHF.

The chain joins TRBV29-1 to TRBJ2-1; no firm D call. The CDR3 is made up of 10 amino acids. CDR1 and CDR2 from the germline V gene are SQVTM and ANQGSEA. Deletions cut 2 bases from V and 10 bases from J, with 6 bases between. The CDR3 DNA reads TGCAGCGTTGAATCGGTGGAGCAGTTCTTC. Amino acids: CSVESVEQFF.

CDR3 region: CASRALGGITTNDEQYF. The CDR3 nucleotides read TGTGCCAGCAGGGCCTTGGGAGGGATAACGACAAACGACGAGCAGTACTTC. The chain links TRBV2 to TRBJ2-7; TRBD2 matches at 7 bases. Germline loops: CDR1 SNHLY, CDR2 FYNNEI. The CDR3 is 17 residues long. J gave up 5 bases and V 6 bases, and 19 bases lay outside the gene matches.

In DNA, the CDR3 is TGTGCCAGCAGTTCTGGGGACAGCTCTGGAAACACCATATATTTT. Encoded protein: CASSSGDSSGNTIYF. This chain joins TRBV28 and TRBJ1-3; 7 positions agree with TRBD1. CDR3 length: 15 amino acids. Germline V gene sequence: CDR1 MDHEN, CDR2 SYDVKM. The V and J ends lost 4 bases and 0 bases, in that order; junction bases with no gene match: 3.

This sequence joins TRBV30 and TRBJ1-4, with D perhaps matching TRBD1 (5 bases). There are 14 residues in the CDR3. V lost 2 bases and J lost 1, with 8 bases in between. Germline V lookup: CDR1 GTSNPN, CDR2 SVGIG (reference sequence). The CDR3 coding sequence is TGTGCCTGGAGTACGGGGGGAACTAATGAAAAACTGTTTTTT. Translating it yields CAWSTGGTNEKLFF. The whole variable domain, filled in from reference TRBV30 and TRBJ1-4, reads SQTIHQWPATLVQPVGSPLSLECTVEGTSNPNLYWYRQAAGRGLQLLFYSVGIGQISSEVPQNLSASRPQDRQFILSSKKLLLSDSGFYLCAWSTGGTNEKLFFGSGTQLSVL.

The rearrangement joins TRBV19 to TRBJ2-3; D is perhaps TRBD2 (5 bases). Per germline, CDR1 LNHDA and CDR2 SQIVND (reference sequence). Trimming left V 4 bases short and J 6 bases short, with 11 bases between. CDR3 length: 13 amino acids. The CDR3, as DNA: TGTGCCAGTAGTAGAGTAGCGAAGGATACGCAGTATTTT. Its protein is CASSRVAKDTQYF.

The chain carries TRBV5-5 and TRBJ1-2, with 8 bases matching TRBD1. Germline V gene data show CDR1 as SGHKS and CDR2 as YYEKEE (reference sequence). The CDR3 is made up of 13 amino acids. Germline trimming cut 4 bases from V and 8 bases from J; bases unmatched to any gene: 7. The CDR3 DNA reads TGTGCCAGCAGCCCACAGGGGGGCGACGGCTACACCTTC. It specifies CASSPQGGDGYTF.